Shown below are 6 T cell receptor beta chains from a single sample sequenced in a study of T-cell reconstitution after alpha-beta-depleted transplantation in children (dated by TCRdb to the mid-2010s). The treatment or condition label corresponds to: allogeneic hematopoietic cell transplantation with graft depleted of TCRalphabeta T cells and CD19 B cells. Library prep was done by PCR. The listed sequencing device is Illumina HiSeq 2500. Molecular barcoding was employed in the preparation of TCR libraries, with unique molecular identifiers being used to normalize TCRbeta repertoire quantification. The public reads were reanalyzed by TCRdb: fastp trimming at Q25, MiXCR alignment, in-frame beta chains only. Every CDR3 protein is listed once, alongside the most common genes and DNA of its rows. Counted in this sample were a few hundred thousand distinct CDR3 sequences; 10% to 15% of them appeared once. The top ten clones comprise around 2.2% of the sample.

The source was PBMCs, mostly from graft donor cells, collected 360 days after TCRalphabeta/CD19-depleted stem cell transplant. Every receptor here comes from a male patient aged 10 to 17 who had a stem cell transplant for acute myeloid leukemia, so the T cells may come from the graft donor.

This clonotype occurred a few times. The chain combines TRBV6-2 or TRBV6-3 with TRBJ2-2, with TRBD2 as a possible D gene (6 bases). V lost 2 bases to trimming and J lost 5 bases, with 18 bases between them. The germline gives CDR1 MNHEY, CDR2 SVGEGT. The CDR3 is made up of 17 amino acids. CDR3 protein: CASSYELWLALTGELFF. The CDR3 nucleotides are TGTGCCAGCAGTTACGAATTGTGGCTAGCGTTAACCGGGGAGCTGTTTTTT.

The J gene is TRBJ2-3, the V gene TRBV28; 7 bases match TRBD2. Germline V gene sequence: CDR1 MDHEN, CDR2 SYDVKM. This CDR3 region has 18 residues. V gave up 2 bases and J gave up 3 bases; unmatched junction bases: 14. CDR3 DNA sequence: TGTGCCAGCAGTTTAAAATTAGGACGGGGGGAAAGGACAGATACGCAGTATTTT. Translated, it gives CASSLKLGRGERTDTQYF.

This clonotype was seen repeatedly, ten times or more. The V gene is TRBV5-5, the J gene TRBJ2-3; D ambiguous. This CDR3 contains 14 residues. V lost 3 bases and J lost 6, with 14 bases in between. Germline-derived CDR1 and CDR2 are SGHKS and YYEKEE (reference sequence). CDR3 bases: TGTGCCAGCAGCTCGGATAACCCTGATGATACGCAGTATTTT. Translating gives CASSSDNPDDTQYF.

This clonotype was found a few times. The V gene is TRBV6-2 or TRBV6-3, the J gene TRBJ2-1; the match to TRBD2 covers 13 bases. The CDR3 runs to 21 residues. Looked up from germline, CDR1 is MNHEY and CDR2 is SVGEGT. V dropped 2 bases and J dropped 0; count of bases not matched to a gene: 13. The CDR3 spells CASSYLTLRTSGGSSYNEQFF. As DNA, the CDR3 is TGTGCCAGCAGTTACCTTACTCTCAGGACTAGCGGGGGAAGCTCCTACAATGAGCAGTTCTTC.

Many counts were recorded for this clonotype. The chain links TRBV5-1 to TRBJ2-1; 8 nucleotides align to TRBD2. CDR3 length: 15 amino acids. The V gene end was trimmed by 0 bases and the J gene end by 9 bases; junction bases not matched to a gene: 8. Germline CDR1 is SGHRS and CDR2 is YFSETQ. The CDR3, as DNA: TGCGCCAGCAGCTTGGCCGGGACTAGTCGCGCTGAGCAGTTCTTC. Protein sequence: CASSLAGTSRAEQFF.

The V and J genes are TRBV6-1 and TRBJ2-7; weak D call: TRBD1 (6 bases). The V gene lost 7 bases and the J gene lost 1 base, with 14 bases spanning the gap. The germline CDR1 and CDR2 sequences are MNHNS and SASEGT. CDR3 length: 14 residues. The CDR3 is CASTDDRRSYEQYF. CDR3 sequence (DNA): TGTGCCAGCACCGATGACAGGAGATCCTACGAGCAGTACTTC.